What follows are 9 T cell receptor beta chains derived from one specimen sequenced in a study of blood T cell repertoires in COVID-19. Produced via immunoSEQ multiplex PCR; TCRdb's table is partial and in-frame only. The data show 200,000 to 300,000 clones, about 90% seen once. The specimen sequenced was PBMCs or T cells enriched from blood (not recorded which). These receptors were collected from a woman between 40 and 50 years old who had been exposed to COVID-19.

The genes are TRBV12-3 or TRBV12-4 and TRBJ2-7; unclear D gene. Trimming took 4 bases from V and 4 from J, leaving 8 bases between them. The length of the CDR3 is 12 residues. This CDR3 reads CASSSDSYEQYF. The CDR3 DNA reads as TGTGCCAGCAGTTCCGATAGTTACGAGCAGTACTTC.

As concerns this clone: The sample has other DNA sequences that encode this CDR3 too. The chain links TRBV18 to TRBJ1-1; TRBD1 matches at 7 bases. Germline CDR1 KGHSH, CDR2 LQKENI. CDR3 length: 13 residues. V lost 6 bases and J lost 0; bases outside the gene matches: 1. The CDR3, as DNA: TGTGCCAGCTCCACAGGGGTGAACACTGAAGCTTTCTTT. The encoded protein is CASSTGVNTEAFF.

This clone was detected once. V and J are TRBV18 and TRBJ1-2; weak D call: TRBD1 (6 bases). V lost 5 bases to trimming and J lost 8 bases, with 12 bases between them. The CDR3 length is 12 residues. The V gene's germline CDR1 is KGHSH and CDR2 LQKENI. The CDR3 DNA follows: TGTGCCAGCTCAGAGCAGGGGAAAGGCTACACCTTC. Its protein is CASSEQGKGYTF.

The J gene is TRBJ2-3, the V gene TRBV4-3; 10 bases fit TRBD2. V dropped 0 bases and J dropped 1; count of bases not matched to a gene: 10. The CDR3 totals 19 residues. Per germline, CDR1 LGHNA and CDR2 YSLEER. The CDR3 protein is CASSQDRTSGRAGTDTQYF. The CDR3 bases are TGCGCCAGCAGCCAAGATCGGACCAGCGGGAGGGCGGGCACAGATACGCAGTATTTT.

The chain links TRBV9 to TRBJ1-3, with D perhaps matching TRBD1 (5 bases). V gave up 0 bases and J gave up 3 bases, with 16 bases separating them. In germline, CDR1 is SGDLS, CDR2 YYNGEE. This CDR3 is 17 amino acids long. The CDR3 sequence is CASSVGPQGLSGNTIYF. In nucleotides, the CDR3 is TGTGCCAGCAGCGTAGGACCGCAGGGTTTAAGTGGAAACACCATATATTTT. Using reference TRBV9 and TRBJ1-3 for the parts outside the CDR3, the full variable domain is DSGVTQTPKHLITATGQRVTLRCSPRSGDLSVYWYQQSLDQGLQFLIQYYNGEERAKGNILERFSAQQFPDLHSELNLSSLELGDSALYFCASSVGPQGLSGNTIYFGEGSWLTVV.

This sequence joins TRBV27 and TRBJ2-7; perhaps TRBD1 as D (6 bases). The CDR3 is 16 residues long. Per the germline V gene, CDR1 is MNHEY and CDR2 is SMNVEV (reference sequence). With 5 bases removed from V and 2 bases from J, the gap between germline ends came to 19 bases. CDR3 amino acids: CASSPSQGDKAYEQYV. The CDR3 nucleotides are TGTGCCAGCAGTCCCTCACAGGGAGACAAGGCCTACGAGCAGTACGTC.

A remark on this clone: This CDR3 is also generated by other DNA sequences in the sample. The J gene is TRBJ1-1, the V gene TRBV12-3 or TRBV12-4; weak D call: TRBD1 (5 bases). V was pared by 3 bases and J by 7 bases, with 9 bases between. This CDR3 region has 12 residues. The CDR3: CASSFGGFEAFF. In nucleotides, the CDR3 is TGTGCCAGCAGTTTCGGGGGGTTTGAAGCTTTCTTT.

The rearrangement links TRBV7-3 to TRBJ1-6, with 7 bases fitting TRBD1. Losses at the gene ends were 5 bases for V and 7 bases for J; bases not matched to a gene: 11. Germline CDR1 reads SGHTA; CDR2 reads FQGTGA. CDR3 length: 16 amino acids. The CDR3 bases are TGTGCCAGCAGCCGGGACAGATGGGGGCCCAATTCACCCCTCCACTTT. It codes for CASSRDRWGPNSPLHF.

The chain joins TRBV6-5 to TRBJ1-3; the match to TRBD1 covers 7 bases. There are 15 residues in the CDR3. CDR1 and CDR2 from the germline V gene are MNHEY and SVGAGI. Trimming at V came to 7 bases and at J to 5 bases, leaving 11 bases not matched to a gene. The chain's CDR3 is CASTLRLGQRNTIYF. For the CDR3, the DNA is TGTGCCAGCACCCTACGACTGGGACAGAGAAACACCATATATTTT.